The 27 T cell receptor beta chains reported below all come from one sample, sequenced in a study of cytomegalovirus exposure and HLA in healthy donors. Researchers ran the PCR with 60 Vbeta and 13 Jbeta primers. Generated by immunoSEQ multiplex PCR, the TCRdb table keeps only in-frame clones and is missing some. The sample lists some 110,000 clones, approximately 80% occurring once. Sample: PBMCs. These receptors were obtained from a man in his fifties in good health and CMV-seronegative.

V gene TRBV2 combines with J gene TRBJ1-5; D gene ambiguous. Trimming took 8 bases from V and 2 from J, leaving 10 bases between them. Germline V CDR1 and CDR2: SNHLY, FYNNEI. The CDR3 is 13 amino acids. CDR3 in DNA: TGTGCCAGCGAGGAATCGGGCAATCAGCCCCAGCATTTT. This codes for CASEESGNQPQHF.

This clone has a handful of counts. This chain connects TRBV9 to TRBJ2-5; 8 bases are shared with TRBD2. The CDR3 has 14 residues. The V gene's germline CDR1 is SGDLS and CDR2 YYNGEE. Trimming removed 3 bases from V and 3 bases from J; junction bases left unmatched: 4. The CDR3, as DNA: TGTGCCAGCAGCGCCGAACTAGCGGAAGAGACCCAGTACTTC. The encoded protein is CASSAELAEETQYF.

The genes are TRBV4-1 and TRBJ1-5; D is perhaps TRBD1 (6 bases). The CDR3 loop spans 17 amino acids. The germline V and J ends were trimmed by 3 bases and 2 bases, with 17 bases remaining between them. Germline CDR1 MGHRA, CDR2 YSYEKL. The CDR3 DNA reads TGCGCCAGCAGCCACACTCGTTTACAGGGCGGCAATCAGCCCCAGCATTTT. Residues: CASSHTRLQGGNQPQHF.

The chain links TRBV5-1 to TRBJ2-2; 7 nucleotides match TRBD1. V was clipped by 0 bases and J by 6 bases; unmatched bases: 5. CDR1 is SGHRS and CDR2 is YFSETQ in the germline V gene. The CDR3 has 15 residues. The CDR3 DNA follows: TGCGCCAGCAGCTTGGGACAGGGCACAGCCGGGGAGCTGTTTTTT. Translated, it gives CASSLGQGTAGELFF.

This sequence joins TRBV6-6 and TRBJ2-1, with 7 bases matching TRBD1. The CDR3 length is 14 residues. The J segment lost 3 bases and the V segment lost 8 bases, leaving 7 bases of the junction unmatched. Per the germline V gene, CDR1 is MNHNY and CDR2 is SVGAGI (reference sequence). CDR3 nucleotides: TGTGCCAGCTTACTCGACAGGGACTACAATGAGCAGTTCTTC. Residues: CASLLDRDYNEQFF.

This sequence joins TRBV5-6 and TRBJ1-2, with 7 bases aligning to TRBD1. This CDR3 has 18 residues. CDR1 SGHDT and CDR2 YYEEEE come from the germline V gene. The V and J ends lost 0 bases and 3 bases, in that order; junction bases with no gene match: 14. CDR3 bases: TGTGCCAGCAGCTTGGACCTCCGGACAGGACTGATTGACTATGGCTACACCTTC. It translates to CASSLDLRTGLIDYGYTF.

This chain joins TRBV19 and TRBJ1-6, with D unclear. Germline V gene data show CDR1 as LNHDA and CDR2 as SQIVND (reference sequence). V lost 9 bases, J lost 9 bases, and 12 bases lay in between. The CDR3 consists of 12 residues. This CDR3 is CASHVEPSPLHF. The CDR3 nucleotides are TGTGCCAGCCACGTAGAACCTTCACCCCTCCACTTT.

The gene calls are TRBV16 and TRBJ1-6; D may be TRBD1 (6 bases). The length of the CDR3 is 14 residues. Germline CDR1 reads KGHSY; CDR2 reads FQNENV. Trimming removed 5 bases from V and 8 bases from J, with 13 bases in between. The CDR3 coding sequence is TGTGCCAGCAGCAAACAGGGAATCGATTCACCCCTCCACTTT. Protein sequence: CASSKQGIDSPLHF.

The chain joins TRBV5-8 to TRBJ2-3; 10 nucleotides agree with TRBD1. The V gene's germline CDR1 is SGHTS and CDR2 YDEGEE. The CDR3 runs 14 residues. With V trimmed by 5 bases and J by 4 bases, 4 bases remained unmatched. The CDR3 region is CASRRQGAADTQYF. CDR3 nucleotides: TGTGCCAGCAGAAGACAGGGGGCGGCAGATACGCAGTATTTT.

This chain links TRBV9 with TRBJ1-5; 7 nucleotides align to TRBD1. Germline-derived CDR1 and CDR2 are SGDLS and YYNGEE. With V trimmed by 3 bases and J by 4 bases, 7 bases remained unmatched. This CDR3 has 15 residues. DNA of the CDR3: TGTGCCAGCAGCGCGGGTTCAGGGGGGAATCAGCCCCAGCATTTT. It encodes CASSAGSGGNQPQHF.

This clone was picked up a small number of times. The CDR3 loop is CASTDRDPQPQHF. CDR3 DNA: TGTGCCAGTACCGACAGGGATCCTCAGCCCCAGCATTTT. The chain uses TRBV19 and TRBJ1-5, with 7 nucleotides matching TRBD1. CDR3 size: 13 residues. Germline V gives CDR1 LNHDA, CDR2 SQIVND (reference sequence). V lost 7 bases and J lost 6; bases outside the gene matches: 6.

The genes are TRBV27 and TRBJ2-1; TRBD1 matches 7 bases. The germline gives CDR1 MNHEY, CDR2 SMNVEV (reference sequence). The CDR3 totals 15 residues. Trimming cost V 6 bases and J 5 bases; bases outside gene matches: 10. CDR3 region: CASSHRDSLNNEQFF. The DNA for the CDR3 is TGTGCCAGCAGCCACCGGGACAGCCTTAACAATGAGCAGTTCTTC.

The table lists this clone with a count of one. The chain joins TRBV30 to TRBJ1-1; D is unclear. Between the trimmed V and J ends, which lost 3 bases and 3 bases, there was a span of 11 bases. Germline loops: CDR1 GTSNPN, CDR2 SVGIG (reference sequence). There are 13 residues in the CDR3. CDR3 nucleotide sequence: TGTGCCTGGAGGTCCTCGGGGTACACTGAAGCTTTCTTT. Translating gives CAWRSSGYTEAFF.

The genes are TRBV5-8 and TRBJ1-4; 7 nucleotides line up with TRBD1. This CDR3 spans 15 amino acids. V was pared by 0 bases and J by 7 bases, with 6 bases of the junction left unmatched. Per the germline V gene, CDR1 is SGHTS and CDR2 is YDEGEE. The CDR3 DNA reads TGTGCCAGCAGCTTGGGACAGGGACGGGTTGAAAAACTGTTTTTT. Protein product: CASSLGQGRVEKLFF. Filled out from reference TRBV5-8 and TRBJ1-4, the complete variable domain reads EAGVTQSPTHLIKTRGQQATLRCSPISGHTSVYWYQQALGLGLQFLLWYDEGEERNRGNFPPRFSGRQFPNYSSELNVNALELEDSALYLCASSLGQGRVEKLFFGSGTQLSVL.

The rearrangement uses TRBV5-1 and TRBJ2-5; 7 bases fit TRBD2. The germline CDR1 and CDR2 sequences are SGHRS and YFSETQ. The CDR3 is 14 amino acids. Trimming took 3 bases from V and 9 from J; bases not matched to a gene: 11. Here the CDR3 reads CASSSVRAGEAQYF. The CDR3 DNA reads TGCGCCAGCAGCTCCGTCCGGGCGGGGGAGGCCCAGTACTTC.

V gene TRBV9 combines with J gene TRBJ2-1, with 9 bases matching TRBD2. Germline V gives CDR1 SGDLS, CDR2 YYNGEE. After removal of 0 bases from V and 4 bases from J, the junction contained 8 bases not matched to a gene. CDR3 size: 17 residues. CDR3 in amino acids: CASSVVSLRGGYNEQFF. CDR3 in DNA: TGTGCCAGCAGCGTAGTATCCCTGCGGGGGGGGTACAATGAGCAGTTCTTC. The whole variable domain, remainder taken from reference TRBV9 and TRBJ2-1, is DSGVTQTPKHLITATGQRVTLRCSPRSGDLSVYWYQQSLDQGLQFLIQYYNGEERAKGNILERFSAQQFPDLHSELNLSSLELGDSALYFCASSVVSLRGGYNEQFFGPGTRLTVL.

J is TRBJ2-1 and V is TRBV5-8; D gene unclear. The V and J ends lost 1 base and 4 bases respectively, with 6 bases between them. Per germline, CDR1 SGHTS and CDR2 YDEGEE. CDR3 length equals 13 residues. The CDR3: CASSLSQYNEQFF. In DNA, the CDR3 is TGTGCCAGCAGCTTGTCCCAGTACAATGAGCAGTTCTTC.

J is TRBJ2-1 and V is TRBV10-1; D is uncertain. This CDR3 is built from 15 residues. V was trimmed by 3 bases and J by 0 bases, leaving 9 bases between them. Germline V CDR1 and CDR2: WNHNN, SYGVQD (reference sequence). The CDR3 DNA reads TGCGCCAGCAGTGACGGAGATAGCTCCTACAATGAGCAGTTCTTC. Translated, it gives CASSDGDSSYNEQFF.

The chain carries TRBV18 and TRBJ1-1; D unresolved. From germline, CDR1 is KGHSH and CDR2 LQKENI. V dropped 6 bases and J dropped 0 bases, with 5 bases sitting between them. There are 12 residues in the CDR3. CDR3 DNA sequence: TGTGCCAGCTCCCAGGTGAACACTGAAGCTTTCTTT. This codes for CASSQVNTEAFF.

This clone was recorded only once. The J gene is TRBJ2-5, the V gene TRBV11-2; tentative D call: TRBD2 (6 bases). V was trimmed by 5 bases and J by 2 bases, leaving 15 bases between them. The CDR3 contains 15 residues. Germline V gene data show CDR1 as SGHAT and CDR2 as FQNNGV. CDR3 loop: CASSPSWDLQETQYF. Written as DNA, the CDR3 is TGTGCCAGCAGCCCTTCCTGGGACTTACAAGAGACCCAGTACTTC.

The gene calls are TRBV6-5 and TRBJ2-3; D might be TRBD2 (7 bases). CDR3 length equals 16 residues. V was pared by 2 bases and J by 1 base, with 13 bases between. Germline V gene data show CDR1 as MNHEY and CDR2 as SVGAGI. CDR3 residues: CASSYGGAGGTDTQYF. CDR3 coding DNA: TGTGCCAGCAGTTACGGGGGGGCGGGAGGCACAGATACGCAGTATTTT.

CDR3 in DNA: TGTGCCAGCAGTTACGGCCGGCCTCCGGGCGGGGAGCTGTTTTTT. It encodes CASSYGRPPGGELFF. This chain links TRBV6-5 with TRBJ2-2; no clear D gene. Germline assignment: CDR1 MNHEY and CDR2 SVGAGI. With 2 bases removed from V and 7 bases from J, the gap between germline ends came to 14 bases. The CDR3 is made up of 15 amino acids.

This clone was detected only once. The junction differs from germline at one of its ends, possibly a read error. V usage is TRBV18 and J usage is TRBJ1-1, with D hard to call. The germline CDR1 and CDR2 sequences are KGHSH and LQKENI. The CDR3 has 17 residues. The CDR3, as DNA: TGTGTCAGCTCCCTCCGGCTCCGGGGAAGAAATGCCACTGAAGCTTTCTTT. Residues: CVSSLRLRGRNATEAFF.

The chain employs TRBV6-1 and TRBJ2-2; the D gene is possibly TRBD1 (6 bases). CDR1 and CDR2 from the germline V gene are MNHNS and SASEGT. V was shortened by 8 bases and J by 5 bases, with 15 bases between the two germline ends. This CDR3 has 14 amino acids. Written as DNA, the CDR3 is TGTGCCAGCTGGGGGCTCTTTTCTACCGGGGAGCTGTTTTTT. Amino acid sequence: CASWGLFSTGELFF.

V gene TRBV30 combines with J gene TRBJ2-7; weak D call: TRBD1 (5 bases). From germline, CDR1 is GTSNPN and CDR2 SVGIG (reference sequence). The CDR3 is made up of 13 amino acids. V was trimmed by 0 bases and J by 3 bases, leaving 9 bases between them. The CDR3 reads CAWSVAGFYEQYF. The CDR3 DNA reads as TGTGCCTGGAGTGTAGCAGGGTTCTACGAGCAGTACTTC.

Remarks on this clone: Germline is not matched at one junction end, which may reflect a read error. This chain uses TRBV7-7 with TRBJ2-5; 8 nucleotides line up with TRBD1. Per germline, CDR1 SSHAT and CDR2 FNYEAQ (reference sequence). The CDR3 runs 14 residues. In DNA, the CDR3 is TGTGCTAGCAGCCGGACAGGGTTTGGAGAGACCCAGTACTTC. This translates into CASSRTGFGETQYF.

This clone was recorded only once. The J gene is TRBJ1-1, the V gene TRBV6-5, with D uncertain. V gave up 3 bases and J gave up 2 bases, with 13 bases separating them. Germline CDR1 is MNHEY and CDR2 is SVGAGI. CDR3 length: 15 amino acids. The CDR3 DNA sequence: TGTGCCAGCAGTTATCTTGGGCAGGCTAACACTGAAGCTTTCTTT. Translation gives CASSYLGQANTEAFF.